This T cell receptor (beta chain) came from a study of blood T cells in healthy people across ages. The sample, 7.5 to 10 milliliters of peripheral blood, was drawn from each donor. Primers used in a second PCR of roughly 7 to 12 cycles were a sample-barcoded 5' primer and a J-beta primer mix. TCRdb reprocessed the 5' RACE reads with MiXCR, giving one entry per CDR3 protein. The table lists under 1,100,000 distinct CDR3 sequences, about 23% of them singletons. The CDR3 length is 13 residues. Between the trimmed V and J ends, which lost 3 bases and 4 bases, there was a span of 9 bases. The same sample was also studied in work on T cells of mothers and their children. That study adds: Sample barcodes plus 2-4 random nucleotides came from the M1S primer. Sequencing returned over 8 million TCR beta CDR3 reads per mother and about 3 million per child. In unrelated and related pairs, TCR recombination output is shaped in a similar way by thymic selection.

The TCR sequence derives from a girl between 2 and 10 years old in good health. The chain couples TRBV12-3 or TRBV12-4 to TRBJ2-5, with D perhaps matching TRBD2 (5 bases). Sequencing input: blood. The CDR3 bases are TGTGCCAGCAGTTTGGACTGGTCAGAGACCCAGTACTTC. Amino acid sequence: CASSLDWSETQYF.